The clone carrying this T cell receptor beta chain was seen only a few times. Its antigen is unidentified. This entry comes from a study of blood T cells in healthy people across ages. Study results and limitations: Strong correlation linked observed beta diversity and percent naive T cells.

Then a second PCR, running roughly 7 to 12 cycles, was carried out with a sample-barcoded 5' primer and a J-beta primer mix. Each CDR3 protein is one row after TCRdb ran MiXCR on the 5' RACE reads. The sample consists of 550,000 to 600,000 distinct CDR3 sequences, under 55% of them appearing once. Germline assignment: CDR1 DFQATT and CDR2 SNEGSKA (reference sequence). This CDR3 contains 16 residues. Losses at the gene ends were 4 bases for V and 0 bases for J; bases not matched to a gene: 8. The material sequenced was blood. V usage is TRBV20-1 and J usage is TRBJ2-7; 11 bases are a match to TRBD2. The origin of this receptor is a man older than 75 in good health. The CDR3, as DNA: TGCAGTGCTACCGGGACTAGCGGAGTTAGCTCCTACGAGCAGTACTTC. Amino acid sequence: CSATGTSGVSSYEQYF.